One sample yielded the 32 T cell receptor beta chains listed below, sequenced in a study of cytotoxic CD8 clonotypes in ibrutinib-treated CLL. Using immunoSEQ multiplex PCR, the repertoire was profiled, and TCRdb retains in-frame clones only, with some absent. The sample includes some 120,000 clones, 84% seen only once; the top ten take 2.5% to 3.5%. The sequencing used PBMCs, collected after 24 months of ibrutinib treatment. The receptors derive from a human donor with chronic lymphocytic leukemia.

This clone was recorded only once. V gene TRBV7-2 combines with J gene TRBJ1-1; 8 bases agree with TRBD1. The CDR3 runs 14 residues. Germline V gene lookup returns CDR1 SGHTA and CDR2 FQGNSA. V lost 4 bases, J lost 4 bases, and 5 bases stayed unmatched. CDR3: CASSYQGQATEAFF. In nucleotides, the CDR3 is TGTGCCAGCAGCTATCAGGGACAGGCCACTGAAGCTTTCTTT.

The genes are TRBV5-4 and TRBJ1-1; a possible D gene is TRBD1 (6 bases). CDR1 SGHNT and CDR2 YYREEE come from the germline V gene (reference sequence). This CDR3 region has 16 residues. Deletions cut 4 bases from V and 1 base from J, with 17 bases between. The CDR3 region has the DNA TGTGCCAGCAGCCGACCGGGGGGGGCGAGGAACACTGAAGCTTTCTTT. This gives the protein CASSRPGGARNTEAFF.

The chain recombines TRBV7-2 with TRBJ1-5; possibly TRBD1 for D (5 bases). This CDR3 has 15 amino acids. In germline, CDR1 is SGHTA, CDR2 FQGNSA. The V end lost 2 bases, the J end lost 7 bases, and 15 bases lay between the germline ends. The CDR3 DNA sequence: TGTGCCAGCAGCTTATCAGGCCAGGGCGGCCAGCCCCAGCATTTT. This sequence encodes CASSLSGQGGQPQHF.

The table lists this clone with a few counts. The chain joins TRBV6-1 to TRBJ2-3; possibly TRBD1 for D (5 bases). This CDR3 is built from 12 residues. V shed 10 bases and J shed 2 bases, with 10 bases lying between them. CDR1 MNHNS and CDR2 SASEGT come from the germline V gene. CDR3 DNA: TGTGCCACCCGACAGACCACAGATACGCAGTATTTT. Translating gives CATRQTTDTQYF.

The chain joins TRBV29-1 to TRBJ2-5; TRBD2 aligns across 7 bases. V was clipped by 0 bases and J by 1 base; unmatched bases: 5. Germline CDR1 and CDR2: SQVTM and ANQGSEA. The CDR3 has 15 residues. The CDR3 loop is CSVEERRGIQETQYF. The CDR3 DNA reads TGCAGCGTTGAAGAAAGGCGGGGGATCCAAGAGACCCAGTACTTC.

This clone was observed a few times. The chain combines TRBV7-9 with TRBJ1-6; weak D call: TRBD1 (5 bases). Trimming shortened V by 5 bases and J by 14 bases, and 28 bases separated the two germline ends. The CDR3 loop spans 17 amino acids. Germline CDR1 is SEHNR and CDR2 is FQNEAQ (reference sequence). CDR3: CASSPPFRQGPLGTLHF. As DNA, the CDR3 is TGTGCCAGCAGCCCCCCTTTTCGGCAGGGACCGTTAGGGACCCTCCACTTT.

The chain employs TRBV30 and TRBJ2-7; D perhaps matches TRBD1 (6 bases). V was shortened by 1 base and J by 4 bases, with 23 bases between the two germline ends. CDR1 and CDR2 (germline): GTSNPN, SVGIG (reference sequence). This CDR3 spans 17 amino acids. This CDR3 reads CAWSGAGDGGTPYEQYF. The CDR3 bases are TGTGCCTGGAGTGGGGCAGGGGATGGGGGTACGCCATACGAGCAGTACTTC.

CDR3 coding DNA: TGTGCCAGCAGCTTAGCGGGGACTGGAAAAGAGACCCAGTACTTC. Translation gives CASSLAGTGKETQYF. The V call is TRBV11-3, the J call TRBJ2-5; a possible D gene is TRBD2 (6 bases). Germline lookup yields CDR1 SGHNT and CDR2 YENEEA. The CDR3 spans 15 residues. V was trimmed by 1 base and J by 3 bases, leaving 12 bases between them.

V and J are TRBV2 and TRBJ2-4; 7 nucleotides match TRBD1. J was trimmed by 3 bases and V by 6 bases; bases with no gene match: 8. CDR1 and CDR2 from the germline V gene are SNHLY and FYNNEI. This CDR3 contains 15 residues. CDR3 DNA: TGTGCCAGCAGGGACCTAGGGGGCCTCAAAAACATTCAGTACTTC. Protein product: CASRDLGGLKNIQYF.

The chain recombines TRBV4-2 with TRBJ1-1; maybe TRBD1 (5 bases). CDR3 length: 13 residues. Trimming cost V 5 bases and J 0 bases, with 7 bases left between them. From germline, CDR1 is LGHNA and CDR2 YNFKEQ. CDR3 sequence (DNA): TGTGCCAGCAGCTCGGGACTGAACACTGAAGCTTTCTTT. Translating gives CASSSGLNTEAFF.

The V call is TRBV4-1, the J call TRBJ2-7; D may correspond to TRBD1 or TRBD2 (5 bases each). The CDR3 sequence is 13 residues long. With 3 bases removed from V and 1 base from J, the gap between germline ends came to 7 bases. CDR1 and CDR2 (germline): MGHRA, YSYEKL. CDR3 DNA: TGCGCCAGCAGCCAGGGACGATCCTACGAGCAGTACTTC. It encodes CASSQGRSYEQYF.

The chain employs TRBV2 and TRBJ1-2, with D perhaps matching TRBD1 (5 bases). The CDR3 is 15 residues long. V shed 10 bases and J shed 3 bases, with 21 bases lying between them. Germline loops: CDR1 SNHLY, CDR2 FYNNEI. The CDR3 DNA reads as TGTGCCACGCGAAAAGGTGGGGGGGTGGACTATGGCTACACCTTC. Translating it yields CATRKGGGVDYGYTF.

The V call is TRBV5-6, the J call TRBJ2-5; 8 bases align to TRBD2. The V gene's germline CDR1 is SGHDT and CDR2 YYEEEE. With 6 bases clipped from V and 5 bases from J, the junction kept 6 bases outside the gene matches. This CDR3 contains 13 residues. In DNA form, the CDR3 reads TGTGCCAGCACCGGGACTAGTGGTGAGACCCAGTACTTC. This codes for CASTGTSGETQYF.

CDR3 sequence: CASMPMGVTYEQYF. The CDR3 DNA reads as TGTGCCAGCATGCCCATGGGGGTAACCTACGAGCAGTACTTC. This chain links TRBV28 with TRBJ2-7, with D perhaps assigned TRBD1 or TRBD2 (5 bases each). Between the trimmed V and J ends, which lost 7 bases and 2 bases, there was a span of 15 bases. The CDR3 contains 14 residues. Germline values: CDR1 MDHEN, CDR2 SYDVKM.

The J gene is TRBJ2-1, the V gene TRBV7-2; TRBD2 might be the D (6 bases). This CDR3 spans 13 amino acids. Between the trimmed V and J ends, which lost 5 bases and 7 bases, there was a span of 12 bases. In germline, CDR1 is SGHTA, CDR2 FQGNSA. Here the CDR3 reads CASSLMGLNEQFF. The CDR3 DNA sequence: TGTGCCAGCAGCCTTATGGGACTTAATGAGCAGTTCTTC.

This chain uses TRBV6-6 with TRBJ1-1; D unclear. Per the germline V gene, CDR1 is MNHNY and CDR2 is SVGAGI (reference sequence). The CDR3 contains 13 residues. Trimming removed 6 bases at V and 0 bases at J, with 8 bases between. The CDR3 region is CASSRTVNTEAFF. DNA for the CDR3: TGTGCCAGCAGCCGGACCGTGAACACTGAAGCTTTCTTT.

J is TRBJ2-2 and V is TRBV27; 9 bases line up with TRBD2. CDR1 and CDR2 (germline): MNHEY, SMNVEV (reference sequence). The CDR3 is 16 amino acids. With V trimmed by 5 bases and J by 6 bases, 10 bases remained unmatched. The CDR3 DNA sequence: TGTGCCAGCAGTCCCGGGGTAGCGGGGGCCCCCGGGGAGCTGTTTTTT. Translated, it gives CASSPGVAGAPGELFF.

The chain employs TRBV10-3 and TRBJ2-7; 11 bases agree with TRBD1. With 7 bases clipped from V and 7 bases from J, the junction kept 6 bases outside the gene matches. This CDR3 region has 13 residues. From germline, CDR1 is ENHRY and CDR2 SYGVKD. For the CDR3, the DNA is TGTGCCATCAAAGGACAGGGGGCTTTGGAGCAGTACTTC. Its translation: CAIKGQGALEQYF.

The chain couples TRBV5-4 to TRBJ2-6; D tentatively reads TRBD1 or TRBD2 (6 bases each). Germline CDR1 is SGHNT and CDR2 is YYREEE (reference sequence). The CDR3 covers 16 residues. Trimming cost V 0 bases and J 2 bases, with 9 bases left between them. The CDR3 here is CASSLEEGAGANVLTF. CDR3 DNA: TGTGCCAGCAGCTTGGAGGAGGGGGCTGGGGCCAACGTCCTGACTTTC.

This chain connects TRBV28 to TRBJ2-5; D gene unclear. The germline gives CDR1 MDHEN, CDR2 SYDVKM. This CDR3 spans 15 amino acids. V was trimmed by 3 bases and J by 1 base, leaving 12 bases between them. The CDR3 DNA sequence: TGTGCCAGCAGTTTTGTTACCGGGTCCCAAGAGACCCAGTACTTC. This gives the protein CASSFVTGSQETQYF.

This chain connects TRBV6-1 to TRBJ2-1; 7 bases fit TRBD2. The CDR3 loop spans 12 amino acids. V lost 6 bases to trimming and J lost 9 bases; unmatched junction nucleotides: 5. Germline CDR1 and CDR2: MNHNS and SASEGT. CDR3 bases: TGTGCCAGCAGGAGAGGGAGGGCTGAGCAGTTCTTC. Amino acids: CASRRGRAEQFF.

The chain recombines TRBV6-5 with TRBJ2-7, with a weak D call TRBD1 (5 bases). Trimming removed 4 bases from V and 3 bases from J, with 10 bases in between. Germline V CDR1 and CDR2: MNHEY, SVGAGI. This CDR3 spans 13 amino acids. This chain's CDR3 is CASSLGRVYEQYF. The CDR3 DNA reads as TGTGCCAGCAGTTTAGGCAGGGTCTACGAGCAGTACTTC.

CDR3: CAWSAFDRGSHLDGYTF. In DNA form, the CDR3 reads TGTGCCTGGAGTGCATTTGACAGGGGGTCGCATCTCGATGGCTACACCTTC. The chain recombines TRBV30 with TRBJ1-2; 9 bases are shared with TRBD1. V lost 1 base and J lost 6; bases outside the gene matches: 15. Germline-derived CDR1 and CDR2 are GTSNPN and SVGIG (reference sequence). There are 17 residues in the CDR3.

V gene TRBV6-4 combines with J gene TRBJ1-5, with a possible D match to TRBD1 (5 bases). In germline, CDR1 is MRHNA, CDR2 SNTAGT. V lost 0 bases, J lost 7 bases, and 7 bases lay in between. This CDR3 is built from 13 residues. The CDR3 sequence: CASSDSWGQPQHF. CDR3 DNA: TGTGCCAGCAGTGACTCATGGGGCCAGCCCCAGCATTTT.

This clone showed up just once. The chain couples TRBV4-3 to TRBJ1-2; D is ambiguous. CDR1 and CDR2 from the germline V gene are LGHNA and YSLEER. This CDR3 is 16 amino acids long. V was trimmed by 0 bases and J by 4 bases, leaving 15 bases between them. Here the CDR3 reads CASSQDLTTRGYGYTF. The CDR3, as DNA: TGCGCCAGCAGCCAAGATTTGACAACTCGAGGCTATGGCTACACCTTC.

The chain combines TRBV7-3 with TRBJ2-5; D is undetermined. This CDR3 spans 13 amino acids. Per the germline V gene, CDR1 is SGHTA and CDR2 is FQGTGA. The V end was cut by 1 base, the J end by 5 bases, with 8 bases between. CDR3 in DNA: TGTGCCAGCAGCTTAAATAGGGATGAGACCCAGTACTTC. It is translated as CASSLNRDETQYF.

V usage is TRBV11-2 and J usage is TRBJ1-2; D remains ambiguous. The CDR3 covers 12 residues. Germline values: CDR1 SGHAT, CDR2 FQNNGV. The ends were cut back, 4 bases at V and 14 bases at J, with 17 bases in the middle. CDR3: CASSSALAARTF. CDR3 bases: TGTGCCAGCAGCTCCGCCCTTGCGGCTAGGACCTTC. The full variable domain, completed using reference TRBV11-2 and TRBJ1-2, is EAGVAQSPRYKIIEKRQSVAFWCNPISGHATLYWYQQILGQGPKLLIQFQNNGVVDDSQLPKDRFSAERLKGVDSTLKIQPAKLEDSAVYLCASSSALAARTFGSGTRLTVV.

This chain connects TRBV6-1 to TRBJ2-7; the D gene is possibly TRBD2 (5 bases). CDR1 MNHNS and CDR2 SASEGT come from the germline V gene. The CDR3 is made up of 16 amino acids. V lost 1 base, J lost 0 bases, and 13 bases lay in between. The CDR3: CASSEVGLGSSYEQYF. The CDR3 bases are TGTGCCAGCAGTGAAGTTGGACTGGGGAGCTCCTACGAGCAGTACTTC.

The V gene is TRBV27, the J gene TRBJ2-5; 8 bases are a match to TRBD2. The CDR3 extends over 17 amino acids. After removal of 5 bases from V and 1 base from J, the junction contained 12 bases not matched to a gene. The V gene's germline CDR1 is MNHEY and CDR2 SMNVEV (reference sequence). The CDR3 DNA reads as TGTGCCAGCAGTCGGGGCTGGGGGACTAGGGGCCAAGAGACCCAGTACTTC. Its protein product is CASSRGWGTRGQETQYF.

This chain joins TRBV19 and TRBJ2-3; the match to TRBD2 covers 10 bases. This CDR3 region has 17 residues. The germline gives CDR1 LNHDA, CDR2 SQIVND (reference sequence). The trim removed 10 bases at V and 1 base at J, leaving 14 bases unmatched. The CDR3 sequence: CATSSGGADWGTDTQYF. The CDR3 DNA reads TGTGCCACTAGCAGCGGGGGGGCGGATTGGGGCACAGATACGCAGTATTTT. The whole variable domain, filled in from reference TRBV19 and TRBJ2-3, reads DGGITQSPKYLFRKEGQNVTLSCEQNLNHDAMYWYRQDPGQGLRLIYYSQIVNDFQKGDIAEGYSVSREKKESFPLTVTSAQKNPTAFYLCATSSGGADWGTDTQYFGPGTRLTVL.

The chain is built from TRBV7-8 and TRBJ2-1, with a possible D match to TRBD2 (6 bases). V lost 6 bases and J 6 bases, leaving 12 bases between the germline ends. Germline V gene sequence: CDR1 SGHVS, CDR2 FQNEAQ. The CDR3 length is 13 residues. CDR3 region: CASRGTGGNEQFF. The CDR3 nucleotides are TGTGCCAGCAGGGGGACTGGCGGCAATGAGCAGTTCTTC.

V and J are TRBV28 and TRBJ1-2; unclear D gene. The CDR3 totals 15 residues. The V end lost 3 bases, the J end lost 4 bases, and 15 bases lay between the germline ends. CDR1 MDHEN and CDR2 SYDVKM come from the germline V gene. CDR3 loop: CASSLPRRYLYGYTF. CDR3 nucleotides: TGTGCCAGCAGTTTGCCCCGACGGTACCTCTATGGCTACACCTTC.